This T cell receptor (beta chain) emerged from a study of human T cells and chemical hapten exposure. Looked up from germline, CDR1 is MNHEY and CDR2 is SVGAGI. CDR3 length: 17 residues. Germline trimming cut 2 bases from V and 0 bases from J; bases unmatched to any gene: 6. Unfractionated whole blood served as the source for total RNA extraction. Individual cDNA molecules (in the library) carried attached unique molecular identifiers. Via MiXCR, TCRdb re-called the reads, giving one row per CDR3 protein. This table has 95,000 to 150,000 distinct CDR3 sequences, approximately 9.3% appearing once. This clonotype has more than one count but fewer than ten.

The sequencing sample was made of whole blood. The chain employs TRBV6-5 and TRBJ2-3; TRBD1 matches 9 bases. This TCR derives from a human donor in good health. Some clones in this sample may be carry-over from other donors' samples. CDR3 amino acids: CASSYRDRVTSTDTQYF. DNA for the CDR3: TGTGCCAGCAGTTACCGGGACAGGGTTACTAGCACAGATACGCAGTATTTT.